Following are 24 T cell receptor beta chains from one sample sequenced in a study of blood T cell repertoires in COVID-19. Sequenced by immunoSEQ multiplex PCR; TCRdb stores in-frame clones only, minus some. The sample lists approximately 200,000 clones, about 86% occurring once. The material sequenced was peripheral blood. The origin of the receptors is an older woman with acute or convalescent COVID-19.

The genes are TRBV7-2 and TRBJ2-1, with 12 bases that match TRBD2. CDR3 length: 17 residues. Trimming at V came to 4 bases and at J to 4 bases, leaving 8 bases not matched to a gene. From germline, CDR1 is SGHTA and CDR2 FQGNSA. The DNA of the CDR3 is TGTGCCAGCAGCTCGAGACTAGCGGGGGACTTTTACAATGAGCAGTTCTTC. Translation gives CASSSRLAGDFYNEQFF.

The J gene is TRBJ1-4, the V gene TRBV19; D may be TRBD1 (6 bases). CDR3 length: 17 residues. Trimming left V 4 bases short and J 0 bases short, with 15 bases between. In germline, CDR1 is LNHDA, CDR2 SQIVND (reference sequence). For the CDR3, the DNA is TGTGCCAGTAGTACACGAAGACAGGCACCAACTAATGAAAAACTGTTTTTT. Protein: CASSTRRQAPTNEKLFF.

The chain recombines TRBV2 with TRBJ1-1; possibly TRBD1 for D (6 bases). V was pared by 7 bases and J by 6 bases, with 15 bases between. The CDR3 is made up of 13 amino acids. Per germline, CDR1 SNHLY and CDR2 FYNNEI. Written as DNA, the CDR3 is TGTGCCAGCAAAAGACAGGATTACTCTGAAGCTTTCTTT. It translates to CASKRQDYSEAFF.

The chain combines TRBV18 with TRBJ1-1, with D unclear. The CDR3 loop spans 13 amino acids. Germline lookup yields CDR1 KGHSH and CDR2 LQKENI. V was cut by 3 bases and J by 3 bases, with 8 bases left in between. CDR3 DNA sequence: TGTGCCAGCTCACCGGGCCTGGACACTGAAGCTTTCTTT. This gives the protein CASSPGLDTEAFF.

The CDR3 reads CASSKATGGGNTIYF. As DNA, the CDR3 is TGTGCCAGCAGCAAAGCTACAGGGGGCGGAAACACCATATATTTT. This sequence joins TRBV6-2 or TRBV6-3 and TRBJ1-3; the match to TRBD1 covers 9 bases. Germline-derived CDR1 and CDR2 are MNHEY and SVGEGT. This CDR3 comprises 15 residues. V lost 6 bases and J lost 4; bases outside the gene matches: 7.

The V gene is TRBV24-1, the J gene TRBJ1-3; TRBD1 matches at 7 bases. The CDR3 spans 15 residues. The J segment lost 8 bases and the V segment lost 3 bases, leaving 9 bases of the junction unmatched. Germline-derived CDR1 and CDR2 are KGHDR and SFDVKD. CDR3 DNA sequence: TGTGCCACCAGTGATCCGACAGGGAACAGGTACACCATATATTTT. It is translated as CATSDPTGNRYTIYF.

V is TRBV10-3 and J is TRBJ2-7; 10 bases are a match to TRBD1. This CDR3 has 13 residues. Germline lookup yields CDR1 ENHRY and CDR2 SYGVKD. The V gene end was trimmed by 8 bases and the J gene end by 6 bases; junction bases not matched to a gene: 7. The CDR3 here is CAIFRRDRGEQYF. The CDR3 DNA follows: TGTGCCATCTTTAGGAGGGACAGGGGCGAGCAGTACTTC.

The rearrangement links TRBV30 to TRBJ1-1; the D gene is possibly TRBD1 (6 bases). Germline loops: CDR1 GTSNPN, CDR2 SVGIG (reference sequence). The CDR3 runs 14 residues. Trimming took 0 bases from V and 1 from J, leaving 9 bases between them. The CDR3 here is CAWSVSRGNTEAFF. CDR3 bases: TGTGCCTGGAGTGTTAGCAGGGGGAACACTGAAGCTTTCTTT.

As for this clone: In the same sample, other DNA sequences code for this CDR3. V is TRBV2 and J is TRBJ2-7; 7 bases align to TRBD1. Germline lookup yields CDR1 SNHLY and CDR2 FYNNEI. The CDR3 loop spans 12 amino acids. The V and J ends lost 4 bases and 3 bases, in that order; junction bases with no gene match: 0. CDR3 bases: TGTGCCAGCAGTGGGGACAGCTACGAGCAGTACTTC. This sequence encodes CASSGDSYEQYF. Full variable domain (missing parts from reference TRBV2 and TRBJ2-7): EPEVTQTPSHQVTQMGQEVILRCVPISNHLYFYWYRQILGQKVEFLVSFYNNEISEKSEIFDDQFSVERPDGSNFTLKIRSTKLEDSAMYFCASSGDSYEQYFGPGTRLTVT.

This chain links TRBV4-1 with TRBJ1-1; 8 bases line up with TRBD1. Germline CDR1 and CDR2: MGHRA and YSYEKL. The CDR3 sequence is 12 residues long. Germline trimming cut 1 base from V and 8 bases from J; bases unmatched to any gene: 0. CDR3 protein: CASSQGTGEAFF. DNA of the CDR3: TGCGCCAGCAGCCAAGGGACAGGGGAAGCTTTCTTT.

CDR3: CATSDLTGRGTQYF. In nucleotides, the CDR3 is TGTGCCACCAGTGATTTGACAGGGAGAGGCACGCAGTATTTT. This rearrangement joins TRBV24-1 to TRBJ2-3; the D gene is possibly TRBD1 (6 bases). The CDR3 contains 14 residues. Germline lookup yields CDR1 KGHDR and CDR2 SFDVKD. Trimming cost V 0 bases and J 9 bases, with 12 bases left between them.

The J gene is TRBJ2-3, the V gene TRBV7-2; 8 positions match TRBD1. This CDR3 has 15 amino acids. V shed 5 bases, J shed 3 bases, and the junction held 7 bases outside the gene matches. Germline lookup yields CDR1 SGHTA and CDR2 FQGNSA. This CDR3 reads CASSPVQGATDTQYF. The CDR3 bases are TGTGCCAGCAGCCCCGTGCAGGGGGCGACAGATACGCAGTATTTT.

The gene calls are TRBV4-2 and TRBJ1-1; TRBD1 matches 8 bases. This CDR3 has 13 residues. Germline V gene lookup returns CDR1 LGHNA and CDR2 YNFKEQ. V dropped 8 bases and J dropped 0; count of bases not matched to a gene: 2. CDR3 in DNA: TGTGCCAGCTCGACAGGGGTGAACACTGAAGCTTTCTTT. Protein: CASSTGVNTEAFF.

This chain links TRBV9 with TRBJ1-1, with D possibly TRBD1 on 6 matching bases. Deletions cut 6 bases from V and 0 bases from J, with 15 bases between. The germline V gene encodes CDR1 SGDLS and CDR2 YYNGEE. The CDR3 sequence is 15 residues long. This CDR3 reads CASTRGANLNTEAFF. The CDR3 bases are TGTGCCAGCACACGGGGGGCGAATTTGAACACTGAAGCTTTCTTT. The full variable domain, its missing parts supplied by reference TRBV9 and TRBJ1-1, is DSGVTQTPKHLITATGQRVTLRCSPRSGDLSVYWYQQSLDQGLQFLIQYYNGEERAKGNILERFSAQQFPDLHSELNLSSLELGDSALYFCASTRGANLNTEAFFGQGTRLTVV.

The V call is TRBV11-2, the J call TRBJ2-4; the D gene is possibly TRBD1 (5 bases). The ends were cut back, 3 bases at V and 7 bases at J, with 13 bases in the middle. Germline lookup yields CDR1 SGHAT and CDR2 FQNNGV. This CDR3 is 14 amino acids long. The CDR3, as DNA: TGTGCCAGCAGCTTTATGACAGATAGGAACATTCAGTACTTC. Translating gives CASSFMTDRNIQYF. The variable domain in full, with the rest retrieved from reference TRBV11-2 and TRBJ2-4, is EAGVAQSPRYKIIEKRQSVAFWCNPISGHATLYWYQQILGQGPKLLIQFQNNGVVDDSQLPKDRFSAERLKGVDSTLKIQPAKLEDSAVYLCASSFMTDRNIQYFGAGTRLSVL.

J is TRBJ2-5 and V is TRBV6-2 or TRBV6-3; possible D gene TRBD2, 5 bases. The CDR3 contains 16 residues. V lost 2 bases and J lost 2, with 15 bases in between. The germline gives CDR1 MNHEY, CDR2 SVGEGT. CDR3 region: CASSYGHRGQQETQYF. In nucleotides, the CDR3 is TGTGCCAGCAGTTACGGCCATCGGGGTCAACAAGAGACCCAGTACTTC.

The gene calls are TRBV5-1 and TRBJ1-4; maybe TRBD1 (5 bases). From germline, CDR1 is SGHRS and CDR2 YFSETQ. The V gene lost 4 bases and the J gene lost 5 bases, with 12 bases spanning the gap. The CDR3 is 14 amino acids. This chain's CDR3 is CASSHGGRNEKLFF. The CDR3 DNA reads TGCGCCAGCAGCCACGGGGGACGGAATGAAAAACTGTTTTTT.

The rearrangement uses TRBV7-9 and TRBJ1-3; 7 positions agree with TRBD1. CDR3 size: 15 residues. The germline CDR1 and CDR2 sequences are SEHNR and FQNEAQ (reference sequence). Trimming removed 0 bases from V and 2 bases from J; junction bases left unmatched: 1. CDR3 protein: CASSLAGTAGNTIYF. CDR3 nucleotides: TGTGCCAGCAGCTTAGCCGGGACAGCTGGAAACACCATATATTTT.

The V gene is TRBV7-2, the J gene TRBJ1-1, with D unresolved. V was shortened by 5 bases and J by 0 bases, with 4 bases between the two germline ends. This CDR3 is 12 amino acids long. The germline CDR1 and CDR2 sequences are SGHTA and FQGNSA. This CDR3 reads CASSPVNTEAFF. In DNA form, the CDR3 reads TGTGCCAGCAGCCCGGTGAACACTGAAGCTTTCTTT.

The J gene is TRBJ2-5, the V gene TRBV4-1; weak D call: TRBD1 (5 bases). CDR1 is MGHRA, CDR2 YSYEKL, per germline. This CDR3 is built from 17 residues. V gave up 1 base and J gave up 1 base, with 16 bases separating them. This CDR3 reads CASSQGLGRDGQETQYF. CDR3 sequence (DNA): TGCGCCAGCAGCCAAGGATTGGGCAGGGATGGCCAAGAGACCCAGTACTTC.

The chain employs TRBV5-4 and TRBJ2-5, with TRBD1 matching 7 bases. J lost 6 bases, V lost 0 bases, and 2 bases had no gene match. The CDR3 contains 13 residues. Germline lookup yields CDR1 SGHNT and CDR2 YYREEE (reference sequence). This chain's CDR3 is CASSLAGGQTQYF. The DNA for the CDR3 is TGTGCCAGCAGCTTGGCAGGGGGACAGACCCAGTACTTC.

The chain uses TRBV5-1 and TRBJ1-1; the D gene is possibly TRBD1 (6 bases). V was pared by 1 base and J by 3 bases, with 13 bases between. The CDR3 extends over 15 amino acids. Germline V gene data show CDR1 as SGHRS and CDR2 as YFSETQ. CDR3 in DNA: TGCGCCAGCAGCTTGAAGCCAGGGGCGGACACTGAAGCTTTCTTT. It yields the protein CASSLKPGADTEAFF.

This chain links TRBV9 with TRBJ1-2, with TRBD1 matching over 8 bases. This CDR3 region has 14 residues. V dropped 3 bases and J dropped 8; count of bases not matched to a gene: 9. CDR1 is SGDLS, CDR2 YYNGEE, per germline. CDR3 bases: TGTGCCAGCAGCGCCCGTACCTCAGGGGGCGGCTACACCTTC. Encoded protein: CASSARTSGGGYTF.

J is TRBJ2-1 and V is TRBV4-1; a weak D match, TRBD2 (7 bases). Germline CDR1 MGHRA, CDR2 YSYEKL. V lost 0 bases and J 4 bases, leaving 25 bases between the germline ends. There are 20 residues in the CDR3. CDR3 nucleotides: TGCGCCAGCAGCCAAGATCCCCCCGGGGGGCCCCTTATTATATACAATGAGCAGTTCTTC. Protein product: CASSQDPPGGPLIIYNEQFF.